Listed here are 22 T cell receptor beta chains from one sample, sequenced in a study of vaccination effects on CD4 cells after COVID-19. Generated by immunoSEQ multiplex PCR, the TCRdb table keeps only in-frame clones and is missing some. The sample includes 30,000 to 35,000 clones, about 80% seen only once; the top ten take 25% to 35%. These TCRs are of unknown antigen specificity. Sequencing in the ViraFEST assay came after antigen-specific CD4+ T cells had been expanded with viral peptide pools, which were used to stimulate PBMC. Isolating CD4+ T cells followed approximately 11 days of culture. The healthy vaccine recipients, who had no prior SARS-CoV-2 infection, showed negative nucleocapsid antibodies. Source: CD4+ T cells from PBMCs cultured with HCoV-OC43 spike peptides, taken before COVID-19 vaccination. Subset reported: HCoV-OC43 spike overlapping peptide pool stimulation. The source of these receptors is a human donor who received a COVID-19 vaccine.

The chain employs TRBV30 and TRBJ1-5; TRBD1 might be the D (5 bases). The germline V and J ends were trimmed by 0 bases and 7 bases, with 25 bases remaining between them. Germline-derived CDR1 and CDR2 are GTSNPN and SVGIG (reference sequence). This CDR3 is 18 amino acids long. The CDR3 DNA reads TGTGCCTGGAGTGTATCGAAGTCCCCAGGGTCGGGGGGACAGCCCCAGCATTTT. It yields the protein CAWSVSKSPGSGGQPQHF.

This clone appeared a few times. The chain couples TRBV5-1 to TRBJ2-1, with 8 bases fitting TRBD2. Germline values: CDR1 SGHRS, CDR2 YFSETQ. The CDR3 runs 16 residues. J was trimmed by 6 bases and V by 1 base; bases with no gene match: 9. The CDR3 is CASSLYLSGTSNEQFF. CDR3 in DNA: TGCGCCAGCAGCTTGTACCTGTCAGGGACTAGCAATGAGCAGTTCTTC. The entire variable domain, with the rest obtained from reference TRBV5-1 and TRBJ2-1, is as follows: KAGVTQTPRYLIKTRGQQVTLSCSPISGHRSVSWYQQTPGQGLQFLFEYFSETQRNKGNFPGRFSGRQFSNSRSEMNVSTLELGDSALYLCASSLYLSGTSNEQFFGPGTRLTVL.

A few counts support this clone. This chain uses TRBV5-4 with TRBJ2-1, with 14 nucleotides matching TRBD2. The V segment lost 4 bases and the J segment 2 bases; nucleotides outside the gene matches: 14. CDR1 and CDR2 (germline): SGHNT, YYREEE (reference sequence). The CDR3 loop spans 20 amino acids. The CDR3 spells CASSPVPGTSGSVPYNEQFF. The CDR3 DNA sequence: TGTGCCAGCAGCCCAGTTCCCGGGACTAGCGGGAGCGTCCCCTACAATGAGCAGTTCTTC. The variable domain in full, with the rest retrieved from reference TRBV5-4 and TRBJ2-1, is ETGVTQSPTHLIKTRGQQVTLRCSSQSGHNTVSWYQQALGQGPQFIFQYYREEENGRGNFPPRFSGLQFPNYSSELNVNALELDDSALYLCASSPVPGTSGSVPYNEQFFGPGTRLTVL.

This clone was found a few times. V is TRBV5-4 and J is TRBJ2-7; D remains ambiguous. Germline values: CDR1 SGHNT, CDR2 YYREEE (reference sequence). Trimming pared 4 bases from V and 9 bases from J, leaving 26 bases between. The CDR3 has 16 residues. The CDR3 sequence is CASSHSSKPVSGGQYF. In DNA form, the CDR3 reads TGTGCCAGCAGCCACAGCTCCAAGCCCGTCTCAGGCGGGCAGTACTTC.

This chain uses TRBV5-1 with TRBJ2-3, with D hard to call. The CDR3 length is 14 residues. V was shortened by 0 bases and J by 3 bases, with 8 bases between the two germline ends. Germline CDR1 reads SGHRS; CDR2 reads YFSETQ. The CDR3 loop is CASSLGSRTDTQYF. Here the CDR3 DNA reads TGCGCCAGCAGCTTGGGGAGTCGGACAGATACGCAGTATTTT.

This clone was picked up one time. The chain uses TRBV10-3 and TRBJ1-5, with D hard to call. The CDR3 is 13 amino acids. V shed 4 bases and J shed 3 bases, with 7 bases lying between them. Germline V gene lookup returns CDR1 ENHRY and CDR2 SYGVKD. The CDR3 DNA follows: TGTGCCATCAGTGTGGGCCCCAATCAGCCCCAGCATTTT. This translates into CAISVGPNQPQHF.

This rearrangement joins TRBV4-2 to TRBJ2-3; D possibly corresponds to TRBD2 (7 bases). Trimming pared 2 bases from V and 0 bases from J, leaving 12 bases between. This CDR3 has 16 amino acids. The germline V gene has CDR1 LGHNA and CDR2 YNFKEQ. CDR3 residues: CASSQQWGGSTDTQYF. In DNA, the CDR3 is TGTGCCAGCAGCCAACAATGGGGGGGCAGCACAGATACGCAGTATTTT.

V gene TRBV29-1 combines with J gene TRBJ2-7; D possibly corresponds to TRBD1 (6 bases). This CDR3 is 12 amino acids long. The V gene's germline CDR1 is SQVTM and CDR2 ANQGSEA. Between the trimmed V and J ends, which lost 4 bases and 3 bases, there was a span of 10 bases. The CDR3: CSVVGAHYEQYF. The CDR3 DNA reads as TGCAGCGTTGTGGGGGCCCACTACGAGCAGTACTTC.

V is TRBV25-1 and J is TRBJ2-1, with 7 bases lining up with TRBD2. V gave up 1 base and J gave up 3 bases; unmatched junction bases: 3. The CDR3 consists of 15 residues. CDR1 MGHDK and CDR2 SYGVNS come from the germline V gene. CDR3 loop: CASSESGGGYNEQFF. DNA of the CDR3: TGTGCCAGCAGTGAATCAGGCGGGGGCTACAATGAGCAGTTCTTC.

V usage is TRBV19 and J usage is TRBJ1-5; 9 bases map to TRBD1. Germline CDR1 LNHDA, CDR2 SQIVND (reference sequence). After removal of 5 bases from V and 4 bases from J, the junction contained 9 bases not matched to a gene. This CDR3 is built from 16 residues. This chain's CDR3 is CASSGRTGEINQPQHF. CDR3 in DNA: TGTGCCAGTAGTGGTCGGACAGGGGAAATTAATCAGCCCCAGCATTTT. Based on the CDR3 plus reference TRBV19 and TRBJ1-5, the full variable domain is DGGITQSPKYLFRKEGQNVTLSCEQNLNHDAMYWYRQDPGQGLRLIYYSQIVNDFQKGDIAEGYSVSREKKESFPLTVTSAQKNPTAFYLCASSGRTGEINQPQHFGDGTRLSIL.

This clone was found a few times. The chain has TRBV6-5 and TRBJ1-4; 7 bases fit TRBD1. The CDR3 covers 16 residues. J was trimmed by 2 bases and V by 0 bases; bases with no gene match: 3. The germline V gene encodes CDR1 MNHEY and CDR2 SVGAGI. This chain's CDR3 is CASSYSGTATNEKLFF. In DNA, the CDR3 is TGTGCCAGCAGTTACTCCGGGACAGCTACTAATGAAAAACTGTTTTTT.

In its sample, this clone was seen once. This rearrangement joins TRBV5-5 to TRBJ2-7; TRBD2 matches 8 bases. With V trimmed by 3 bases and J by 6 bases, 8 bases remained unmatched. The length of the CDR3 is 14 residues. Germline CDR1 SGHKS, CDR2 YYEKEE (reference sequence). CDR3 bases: TGTGCCAGCAGCTCGGGGGGGTTTGAAGGCGAGCAGTACTTC. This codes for CASSSGGFEGEQYF. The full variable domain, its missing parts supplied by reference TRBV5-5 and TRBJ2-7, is DAGVTQSPTHLIKTRGQQVTLRCSPISGHKSVSWYQQVLGQGPQFIFQYYEKEERGRGNFPDRFSARQFPNYSSELNVNALLLGDSALYLCASSSGGFEGEQYFGPGTRLTVT.

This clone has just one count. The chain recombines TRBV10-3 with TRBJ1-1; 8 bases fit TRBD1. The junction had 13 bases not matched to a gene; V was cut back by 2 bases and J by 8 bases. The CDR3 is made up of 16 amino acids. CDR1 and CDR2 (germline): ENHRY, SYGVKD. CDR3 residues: CAISEGQQGVKWEAFF. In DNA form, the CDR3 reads TGTGCCATCAGTGAGGGCCAACAGGGGGTAAAGTGGGAAGCTTTCTTT.

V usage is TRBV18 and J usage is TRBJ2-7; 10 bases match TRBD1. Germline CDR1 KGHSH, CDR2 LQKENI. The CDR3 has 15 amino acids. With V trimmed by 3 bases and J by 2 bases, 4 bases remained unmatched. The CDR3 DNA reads TGTGCCAGCTCACCCGGACAGGGGGTAGCCTACGAGCAGTACTTC. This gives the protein CASSPGQGVAYEQYF.

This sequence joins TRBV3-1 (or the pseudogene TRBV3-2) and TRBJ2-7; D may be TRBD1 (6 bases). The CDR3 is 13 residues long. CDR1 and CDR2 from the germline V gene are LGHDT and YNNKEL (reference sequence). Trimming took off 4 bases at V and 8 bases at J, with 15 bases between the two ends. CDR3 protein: CASSLQGDHQQYF. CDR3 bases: TGTGCCAGCAGCCTACAGGGTGATCATCAGCAGTACTTC.

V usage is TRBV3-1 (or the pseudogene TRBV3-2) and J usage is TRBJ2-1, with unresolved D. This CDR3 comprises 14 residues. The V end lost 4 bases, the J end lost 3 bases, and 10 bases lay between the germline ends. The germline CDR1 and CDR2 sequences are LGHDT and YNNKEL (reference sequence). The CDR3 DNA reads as TGTGCCAGCAGCCCCAGACAAAGCTACAATGAGCAGTTCTTC. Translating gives CASSPRQSYNEQFF.

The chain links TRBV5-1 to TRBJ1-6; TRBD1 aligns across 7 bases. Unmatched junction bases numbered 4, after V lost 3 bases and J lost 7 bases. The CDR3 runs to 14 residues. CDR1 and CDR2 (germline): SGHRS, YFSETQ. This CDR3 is CASSSRDRNSPLHF. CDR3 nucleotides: TGCGCCAGCAGCTCGCGGGACAGAAATTCACCCCTCCACTTT.

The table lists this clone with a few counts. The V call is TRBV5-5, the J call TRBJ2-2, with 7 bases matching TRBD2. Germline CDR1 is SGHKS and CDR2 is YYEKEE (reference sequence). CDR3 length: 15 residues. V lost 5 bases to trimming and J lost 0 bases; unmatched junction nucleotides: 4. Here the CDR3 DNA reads TGTGCCAGCAGATGGAGCGGGACGAACACCGGGGAGCTGTTTTTT. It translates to CASRWSGTNTGELFF.

The CDR3 loop is CASSLERGGYTEAFF. The CDR3 DNA is TGTGCCAGCAGTTTAGAGCGGGGGGGGTACACTGAAGCTTTCTTT. V gene TRBV27 combines with J gene TRBJ1-1; D might be TRBD1 (5 bases). This CDR3 has 15 residues. The germline CDR1 and CDR2 sequences are MNHEY and SMNVEV (reference sequence). V lost 2 bases and J lost 3, with 13 bases in between.

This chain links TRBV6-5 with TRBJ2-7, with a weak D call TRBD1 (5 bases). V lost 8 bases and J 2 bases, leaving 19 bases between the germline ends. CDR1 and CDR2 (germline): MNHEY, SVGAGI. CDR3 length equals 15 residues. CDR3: CASLLQPRATYEQYF. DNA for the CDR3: TGTGCCAGCCTTCTTCAACCCAGGGCGACCTACGAGCAGTACTTC.

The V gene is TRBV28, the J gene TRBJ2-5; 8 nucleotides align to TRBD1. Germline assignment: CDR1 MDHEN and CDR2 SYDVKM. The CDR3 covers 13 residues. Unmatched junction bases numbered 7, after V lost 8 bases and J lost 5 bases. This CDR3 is CASFTGGMETQYF. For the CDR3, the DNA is TGTGCCAGCTTCACAGGGGGGATGGAGACCCAGTACTTC.

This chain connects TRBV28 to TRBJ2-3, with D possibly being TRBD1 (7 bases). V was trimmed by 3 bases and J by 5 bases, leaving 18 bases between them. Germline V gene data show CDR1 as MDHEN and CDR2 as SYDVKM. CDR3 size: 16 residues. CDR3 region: CASSLRLEGARDTQYF. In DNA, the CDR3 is TGTGCCAGCAGTTTGCGCCTGGAGGGGGCTAGAGATACGCAGTATTTT.